This is a list of T cell receptor beta chains from one sample in a study of T cell repertoires in cytomegalovirus infection. TCRdb reanalysed the reads using MiXCR and keeps one entry per CDR3 protein. Found here are around 350,000 distinct CDR3 sequences, less than 20% of them singletons; the top ten hold 8.7%. The sequencing sample was made of PBMCs. Every receptor here comes from a human donor in good health (CMV status not recorded). Some clones in this sample may be carry-over from other donors' samples. Each CDR3 is given with its conserved first and last residue. D genes are given only for firm matches. Clone size appears in some rows only: once, few, many, or a class for an expanded clone.

clone_size j_call v_call d_call cdr3_aa cdr3_nt
many TRBJ1-1 TRBV7-9 TRBD1 CASSSRQGSAEAFF TGTGCCAGCAGCTCACGACAGGGAAGTGCTGAAGCTTTCTTT
- TRBJ2-5 TRBV14 - CASSQEWGQETQYF TGTGCCAGCAGCCAAGAGTGGGGTCAAGAGACCCAGTACTTC
few TRBJ1-6 TRBV3-1 TRBD1 CASSQDLVGTGDSPLHF TGTGCCAGCAGCCAAGATTTAGTAGGAACAGGGGATTCACCCCTCCACTTT
- TRBJ1-1 TRBV6-1 - CASATKSAGPTEAFF TGTGCCAGCGCGACTAAATCCGCGGGGCCCACTGAAGCTTTCTTT
few TRBJ2-3 TRBV20-1 - CSARDSGADTQYF TGCAGTGCTAGAGATAGTGGAGCAGATACGCAGTATTTT
many TRBJ2-1 TRBV7-9 TRBD2 CASSPNGVAGMVEQFF TGTGCCAGCAGCCCCAATGGGGTAGCGGGGATGGTTGAGCAGTTCTTC
- TRBJ2-7 TRBV4-2 - CASSQDLFEQYF TGTGCCAGCAGCCAAGATCTTTTCGAGCAGTACTTC
- TRBJ2-1 TRBV29-1 TRBD2 CSGGGVYNEQFF TGCAGCGGGGGGGGAGTATACAATGAGCAGTTCTTC
few TRBJ1-2 TRBV6-2/TRBV6-3 - CASRSPSTGYGYTF TGTGCCAGCAGATCACCATCAACAGGATATGGCTACACCTTC
- TRBJ2-1 TRBV5-3 TRBD2 CASSGTSGSQYNEQFF TGTGCCAGCAGCGGGACTAGCGGGAGCCAATACAATGAGCAGTTCTTC
many TRBJ1-1 TRBV7-2 - CASSQIRVNTEAFF TGTGCCAGCAGCCAAATACGAGTGAACACTGAAGCTTTCTTT
- TRBJ1-4 TRBV20-1 TRBD1 CSARSIPGQVGEKLFF TGCAGTGCTAGATCGATCCCGGGACAGGTGGGGGAAAAACTGTTTTTT
many TRBJ1-6 TRBV10-3 - CAIRGYNSPLHF TGTGCCATCAGGGGTTATAATTCACCCCTCCACTTT
few TRBJ2-1 TRBV3-1 - CASSDAGQSYNEQFF TGTGCCAGCAGCGACGCTGGACAGTCCTACAATGAGCAGTTCTTC
many TRBJ1-6 TRBV9 TRBD1 CASSVAGQGASPLHF TGTGCCAGCAGCGTAGCCGGACAGGGGGCCTCACCCCTCCACTTT
few TRBJ2-7 TRBV20-1 - CSARDLTAGKFEQYF TGCAGTGCTAGAGATCTCACGGCAGGGAAGTTCGAGCAGTACTTC
many TRBJ2-5 TRBV7-9 - CASSLAHRAETQYF TGTGCCAGCAGCTTAGCGCACAGGGCGGAGACCCAGTACTTC
- TRBJ2-2 TRBV28 - CASSFIDNTGELFF TGTGCCAGCAGTTTTATTGATAACACCGGGGAGCTGTTTTTT
few TRBJ2-7 TRBV7-6 - CASSFGLNYEQYF TGTGCCAGCAGCTTTGGACTAAACTACGAGCAGTACTTC
- TRBJ2-7 TRBV6-8 - CASSYLSAFSYEQYF TGTGCCAGCAGTTACTTGTCAGCCTTCTCCTACGAGCAGTACTTC
- TRBJ2-5 TRBV29-1 TRBD2 CSVEGLAGIKETQYF TGCAGCGTTGAAGGTCTAGCGGGTATCAAAGAGACCCAGTACTTC
few TRBJ2-1 TRBV29-1 - CSVEPEYNEQFF TGCAGCGTGGAACCAGAGTACAATGAGCAGTTCTTC
many TRBJ2-5 TRBV11-2 - CASSLDLGTQYF TGTGCCAGCAGCTTAGATCTGGGGACCCAGTACTTC
many TRBJ2-7 TRBV7-6 TRBD1 CASNPGTGGDEQYF TGTGCCAGCAACCCGGGTACAGGGGGCGACGAGCAGTACTTC
- TRBJ2-3 TRBV20-1 TRBD2 CSANRLAGGGPDTQYF TGCAGTGCTAACCGATTAGCGGGAGGGGGCCCAGATACGCAGTATTTT
- TRBJ2-5 TRBV10-3 - CAISPGTGRETQYF TGTGCCATCAGCCCCGGGACGGGGAGGGAGACCCAGTACTTC
many TRBJ2-1 TRBV12-3/TRBV12-4 - CASSNLNEQFF TGTGCCAGCAGTAATCTTAATGAGCAGTTCTTC
many TRBJ2-1 TRBV28 TRBD2 CASREWTSPYNEQFF TGTGCCAGCAGGGAGTGGACTAGCCCTTACAATGAGCAGTTCTTC
many TRBJ2-1 TRBV12-3/TRBV12-4 TRBD2 CASSVGLATYNEQFF TGTGCCAGCAGTGTGGGACTAGCTACCTACAATGAGCAGTTCTTC
many TRBJ2-2 TRBV7-8 - CASSLRQPTNTGELFF TGTGCCAGCAGCTTACGGCAGCCGACGAACACCGGGGAGCTGTTTTTT
- TRBJ2-1 TRBV5-1 TRBD1 CASSLQGAEGYNEQFF TGCGCCAGCAGCTTGCAGGGGGCCGAAGGCTACAATGAGCAGTTCTTC
- TRBJ1-5 TRBV6-8 - CASGHREGQPQHF TGTGCCAGCGGACACAGGGAGGGTCAGCCCCAGCATTTT
few TRBJ2-4 TRBV18 TRBD2 CASSPLAGVEAKNIQYF TGTGCCAGCTCACCGTTAGCGGGAGTGGAAGCCAAAAACATTCAGTACTTC
many TRBJ2-3 TRBV2 - CASSENTQYF TGTGCCAGCAGTGAAAATACGCAGTATTTT
- TRBJ1-1 TRBV5-1 - CASREAQGMNTEAFF TGCGCCAGCAGGGAGGCCCAGGGAATGAACACTGAAGCTTTCTTT
few TRBJ1-2 TRBV4-1 - CASSQDGVRGNYGYTF TGCGCCAGCAGCCAAGATGGGGTCAGGGGCAACTATGGCTACACCTTC
many TRBJ1-4 TRBV7-6 TRBD1 CASSPRQGDEKLFF TGTGCCAGCAGCCCCCGACAGGGTGATGAAAAACTGTTTTTT
- TRBJ2-5 TRBV12-3/TRBV12-4 - CASSRGQSLTKYF TGTGCCAGCAGCCGAGGACAGTCCCTAACGAAGTACTTC
- TRBJ1-4 TRBV20-1 - CSARDLQSNEKLFF TGCAGTGCTAGAGATTTACAGTCTAATGAAAAACTGTTTTTT
many TRBJ2-3 TRBV6-1 - CASSPTASTDTQYF TGTGCCAGCAGTCCGACAGCTAGCACAGATACGCAGTATTTT
many TRBJ1-2 TRBV12-3/TRBV12-4 - CASSPSGTNYGYTF TGTGCCAGCAGTCCCTCCGGGACAAACTATGGCTACACCTTC
few TRBJ1-1 TRBV6-2/TRBV6-3 - CASSRRDGYTEAFF TGTGCCAGCAGTCGCCGGGACGGATACACTGAAGCTTTCTTT
many TRBJ2-6 TRBV7-6 - CAGRSGANVLTF TGTGCCGGACGTTCCGGGGCCAACGTCCTGACTTTC
few TRBJ2-3 TRBV5-6 TRBD2 CASSTQRGSTDTQYF TGTGCCAGCAGCACTCAGCGGGGTTCCACAGATACGCAGTATTTT